These 15 T cell receptor beta chains were sequenced from one sample in a study of blood T cells in healthy people across ages. A sample-barcoded 5' primer and a J-beta primer mix were used in a second PCR of about 7 to 12 cycles. Using its own MiXCR run on the 5' RACE reads, TCRdb lists one record per CDR3 protein. Of around 790,000 distinct CDR3 sequences in the sample, approximately 48% were seen once. The sample taken for sequencing was blood. These receptors were collected from a man in his sixties in good health.

This clonotype came up a few times. V gene TRBV20-1 combines with J gene TRBJ2-7, with 10 bases fitting TRBD1. Germline CDR1 and CDR2: DFQATT and SNEGSKA (reference sequence). With V trimmed by 5 bases and J by 2 bases, 6 bases remained unmatched. The CDR3 runs to 14 residues. As DNA, the CDR3 is TGCAGTGCTCAGACAGGGGGCGCTCCCTACGAGCAGTACTTC. It encodes CSAQTGGAPYEQYF.

As regards this clonotype: It may be a read error: a sequence one base away is much more abundant. The rearrangement links TRBV7-2 to TRBJ2-1; tentative D call: TRBD1 (5 bases). The DNA end is a closer match to TRBJ2-7, so the J assignment may be wrong. Germline values: CDR1 SGHTA, CDR2 FQGNSA. The CDR3 is made up of 13 amino acids. The CDR3 bases are TGTGCCAGCAGCTTGACAGACACCCACGAGCAGTACTTC. It is translated as CASSLTDTHEQYF.

This clonotype was seen only once. The chain recombines TRBV29-1 with TRBJ1-1; 12 nucleotides align to TRBD1. J was trimmed by 5 bases and V by 6 bases; bases with no gene match: 16. Germline V gene data show CDR1 as SQVTM and CDR2 as ANQGSEA. This CDR3 has 17 residues. DNA of the CDR3: TGCAGCGTCAGAAAAGGGACAGGGGGCGCAATCCGGACTGAAGCTTTCTTT. Translating gives CSVRKGTGGAIRTEAFF.

This CDR3 is CASSLEGFGGPTYEQYF. The CDR3 bases are TGTGCCAGCAGCTTAGAGGGGTTCGGGGGTCCAACCTACGAGCAGTACTTC. The V call is TRBV7-8, the J call TRBJ2-7, with D possibly matching TRBD2 (6 bases). This CDR3 spans 17 amino acids. CDR1 is SGHVS, CDR2 FQNEAQ, per germline. Trimming shortened V by 1 base and J by 2 bases, and 18 bases separated the two germline ends.

The gene calls are TRBV20-1 and TRBJ1-4; 8 bases are a match to TRBD1. The germline V gene encodes CDR1 DFQATT and CDR2 SNEGSKA (reference sequence). This CDR3 has 16 amino acids. Germline trimming cut 2 bases from V and 8 bases from J; bases unmatched to any gene: 13. CDR3 nucleotides: TGCAGTGCTAGAAGGCCGGCAGGGGGCCGGGACGAAAAACTGTTTTTT. Protein sequence: CSARRPAGGRDEKLFF.

Many counts were recorded for this clonotype. J is TRBJ2-6 and V is TRBV9; D not resolved. Germline assignment: CDR1 SGDLS and CDR2 YYNGEE. The V end was cut by 3 bases, the J end by 0 bases, with 7 bases between. This CDR3 has 15 residues. CDR3 DNA sequence: TGTGCCAGCAGCGAGTGGGGCTCTGGGGCCAACGTCCTGACTTTC. Translating it yields CASSEWGSGANVLTF.

This clonotype was recorded many times. The CDR3 DNA sequence: TGCGCCAGCAGTATTCCGGGACGGTCGTACAATGAGCAGTTCTTC. As protein: CASSIPGRSYNEQFF. The chain couples TRBV4-1 to TRBJ2-1, with D perhaps assigned TRBD1 or TRBD2 (5 bases each). The CDR3 has 15 residues. V shed 6 bases and J shed 4 bases, with 16 bases lying between them. Germline-derived CDR1 and CDR2 are MGHRA and YSYEKL.

There are a few counts of this clonotype. The rearrangement links TRBV7-2 to TRBJ2-5; TRBD1 or TRBD2 may be the D gene (6 bases each). There are 14 residues in the CDR3. Deletions cut 6 bases from V and 1 base from J, with 12 bases between. Germline V gene data show CDR1 as SGHTA and CDR2 as FQGNSA. CDR3 sequence: CASRKGGPQETQYF. Here the CDR3 DNA reads TGTGCCAGCAGAAAAGGGGGGCCCCAAGAGACCCAGTACTTC. Drawing the rest from reference TRBV7-2 and TRBJ2-5, the complete variable domain is GAGVSQSPSNKVTEKGKDVELRCDPISGHTALYWYRQSLGQGLEFLIYFQGNSAPDKSGLPSDRFSAERTGGSVSTLTIQRTQQEDSAVYLCASRKGGPQETQYFGPGTRLLVL.

This clonotype was detected a few times. V usage is TRBV9 and J usage is TRBJ2-7; a possible D gene is TRBD2 (6 bases). CDR1 and CDR2 from the germline V gene are SGDLS and YYNGEE. The CDR3 spans 14 residues. Between the trimmed V and J ends, which lost 0 bases and 4 bases, there was a span of 11 bases. This CDR3 reads CASSVAGVGYEQYF. In DNA, the CDR3 is TGTGCCAGCAGCGTAGCGGGGGTCGGATACGAGCAGTACTTC.

The CDR3 bases are TGTGCCACCAGCAACGGCAGAACTAACTATGGCTACACCTTC. This gives the protein CATSNGRTNYGYTF. This chain joins TRBV15 and TRBJ1-2, with D uncertain. The V gene's germline CDR1 is LNHNV and CDR2 YYDKDF (reference sequence). V was trimmed by 4 bases and J by 0 bases, leaving 9 bases between them. The CDR3 is made up of 14 amino acids.

Points on this clonotype: This may be a read error: a much more frequent sequence differs by one nucleotide. This chain joins TRBV7-9 and TRBJ2-2, with TRBD2 identical over 9 bases. The CDR3 covers 16 residues. In germline, CDR1 is SEHNR, CDR2 FQNEAQ (reference sequence). CDR3 sequence reads: CASSLGGLANTEELFF. The CDR3 DNA reads TGTGCCAGCAGCTTAGGGGGACTAGCAAACACCGAGGAGCTGTTTTTT.

This clonotype was found a few times. The CDR3 nucleotides are TGTGCCAGCGCTGCTGGCTCCTACAATGAGCAGTTCTTC. Its protein product is CASAAGSYNEQFF. J is TRBJ2-1 and V is TRBV7-3; D call uncertain. Deletions cut 8 bases from V and 0 bases from J, with 8 bases between. Germline V gene sequence: CDR1 SGHTA, CDR2 FQGTGA. This CDR3 spans 13 amino acids.

The chain recombines TRBV5-1 with TRBJ2-5; D unresolved. Trimming shortened V by 1 base and J by 3 bases, and 13 bases separated the two germline ends. Germline CDR1 and CDR2: SGHRS and YFSETQ. The CDR3 has 15 residues. CDR3 bases: TGCGCCAGCAGCTTGTACTCACAGAGTGAAGAGACCCAGTACTTC. Residues: CASSLYSQSEETQYF.

The V call is TRBV7-2, the J call TRBJ1-2; tentatively, D is TRBD1 (5 bases). This CDR3 contains 14 residues. CDR1 SGHTA and CDR2 FQGNSA come from the germline V gene. Trimming removed 6 bases at V and 4 bases at J, with 15 bases between. The CDR3 coding sequence is TGTGCCAGCAGACCCCAGGGTTTGGGCTATGGCTACACCTTC. It yields the protein CASRPQGLGYGYTF.

This clonotype was detected a few times. This chain joins TRBV7-2 and TRBJ2-4; the match to TRBD2 covers 15 bases. This CDR3 is 14 amino acids long. Germline V gene lookup returns CDR1 SGHTA and CDR2 FQGNSA. With V trimmed by 9 bases and J by 9 bases, 6 bases remained unmatched. CDR3 in amino acids: CASRTSGGAGIQYF. As DNA, the CDR3 is TGTGCCAGTCGGACTAGCGGGGGGGCGGGCATTCAGTACTTC.